A single sample gave rise to the 22 T cell receptor beta chains below, sequenced in a study of monozygotic twins with inflammatory bowel disease. Following a re-call of the 5' RACE reads, TCRdb has one entry per CDR3 protein and lacks DNA. In all, the sample yields about 300,000 distinct CDR3 sequences. The sequenced sample was blood. The receptors come from a human donor with ulcerative colitis or Crohn's disease, or a healthy co-twin of an affected twin (not recorded which).

V usage is TRBV19 and J usage is TRBJ2-6; TCRdb's D call, TRBD1, is unchecked because there is no DNA. The CDR3 spans 15 residues. The germline CDR1 and CDR2 sequences are LNHDA and SQIVND (reference sequence). The CDR3 reads CASSRQASRANVLTF.

The chain couples TRBV5-1 to TRBJ1-6; TCRdb indicates TRBD1, and absent DNA this call remains unverified. Germline-derived CDR1 and CDR2 are SGHRS and YFSETQ. The CDR3 spans 15 residues. Here the CDR3 reads CASSLPQGSGSPLHF.

The rearrangement uses TRBV5-1 and TRBJ2-5; there is no DNA to check the TCRdb D call of TRBD1. The germline V gene encodes CDR1 SGHRS and CDR2 YFSETQ. The CDR3 spans 14 residues. The CDR3 region is CASSLTGPQETQYF.

V is TRBV11-2 and J is TRBJ1-2; TCRdb's D call, TRBD1, is unchecked because there is no DNA. This CDR3 is built from 15 residues. The V gene's germline CDR1 is SGHAT and CDR2 FQNNGV. The chain's CDR3 is CASSLWGTGMRGYTF. Filled out from reference TRBV11-2 and TRBJ1-2, the complete variable domain reads EAGVAQSPRYKIIEKRQSVAFWCNPISGHATLYWYQQILGQGPKLLIQFQNNGVVDDSQLPKDRFSAERLKGVDSTLKIQPAKLEDSAVYLCASSLWGTGMRGYTFGSGTRLTVV.

This sequence joins TRBV15 and TRBJ1-2. The CDR3 is 15 residues long. Germline V CDR1 and CDR2: LNHNV, YYDKDF (reference sequence). This chain's CDR3 is CATSRDGDPGYGYTF.

J is TRBJ2-7 and V is TRBV12-3 or TRBV12-4; TCRdb gives TRBD2 as the D gene, but with no DNA this cannot be confirmed. There are 15 residues in the CDR3. The CDR3 loop is CASSVPLAGFYEQYF.

The chain is built from TRBV6-2 or TRBV6-3 and TRBJ1-4; TCRdb picks TRBD1, but there is no DNA to check that call. This CDR3 region has 15 residues. From germline, CDR1 is MNHEY and CDR2 SVGEGT. The CDR3 sequence: CASSPWGRTNEKLFF.

The chain uses TRBV6-1 and TRBJ2-2; TCRdb lists TRBD2, though no DNA is available to test this call. CDR1 MNHNS and CDR2 SASEGT come from the germline V gene. This CDR3 has 14 amino acids. The CDR3 loop is CASMGRKNTGELFF.

J is TRBJ2-3 and V is TRBV10-3; no DNA is available, so the TRBD1 call from TCRdb remains unchecked. The CDR3 is made up of 15 amino acids. Per the germline V gene, CDR1 is ENHRY and CDR2 is SYGVKD. CDR3: CAIRRDRGSADTQYF.

This chain joins TRBV28 and TRBJ2-7; no DNA is available, so the TRBD2 call from TCRdb remains unchecked. Germline V gives CDR1 MDHEN, CDR2 SYDVKM. CDR3 length: 16 amino acids. The CDR3 region is CASSSSSSSSSYEQYF.

The CDR3 protein is CASSYSSPRGDTQYF. This sequence joins TRBV6-5 and TRBJ2-3; the D call from TCRdb, TRBD1, cannot be confirmed without DNA. Germline CDR1 MNHEY, CDR2 SVGAGI. The CDR3 spans 15 residues.

The V and J genes are TRBV7-9 and TRBJ2-7; TCRdb indicates TRBD1, and absent DNA this call remains unverified. CDR3 length: 13 residues. Germline CDR1 is SEHNR and CDR2 is FQNEAQ (reference sequence). CDR3 loop: CASSYGRGYEQYF.

The chain joins TRBV20-1 to TRBJ2-2; TCRdb's D call, TRBD2, is unchecked because there is no DNA. CDR3 size: 15 residues. Germline CDR1 and CDR2: DFQATT and SNEGSKA (reference sequence). CDR3 protein: CSARTSGGGTGELFF.

The genes are TRBV5-1 and TRBJ2-5; TCRdb names TRBD1, which stays unverified in the absence of DNA. CDR1 is SGHRS and CDR2 is YFSETQ in the germline V gene. This CDR3 region has 13 residues. The CDR3 is CASRWDRQETQYF.

The chain links TRBV3-1 to TRBJ2-6; absent DNA, TCRdb's TRBD1 call cannot be checked. The germline gives CDR1 LGHDT, CDR2 YNNKEL (reference sequence). CDR3 size: 19 residues. The CDR3 here is CASSPARGRGGFGANVLTF.

The chain carries TRBV4-3 and TRBJ2-2. Per germline, CDR1 LGHNA and CDR2 YSLEER. This CDR3 contains 15 residues. CDR3 sequence reads: CASSQGLYGSGELFF.

The chain is built from TRBV12-3 or TRBV12-4 and TRBJ2-5; the D call of TRBD2 rests on TCRdb alone, since no DNA is present to check it. The CDR3 covers 14 residues. The CDR3 here is CASSLGLAWETQYF.

V usage is TRBV12-3 or TRBV12-4 and J usage is TRBJ2-3; TCRdb selects TRBD2, and the lack of DNA leaves this call unchecked. This CDR3 comprises 18 residues. The CDR3 is CASSLAGLAGGRTDTQYF.

The rearrangement joins TRBV20-1 to TRBJ2-7; TCRdb's D gene call, TRBD2, goes unchecked for lack of DNA. The CDR3 is 17 residues long. Looked up from germline, CDR1 is DFQATT and CDR2 is SNEGSKA (reference sequence). CDR3 in amino acids: CSARTSGRVIAAYEQYF.

The gene calls are TRBV6-5 and TRBJ2-7. CDR3 length equals 13 residues. CDR1 MNHEY and CDR2 SVGAGI come from the germline V gene. The CDR3 sequence: CASSWAQYEEQYF.

The rearrangement joins TRBV28 to TRBJ2-7; TCRdb names TRBD1, which stays unverified in the absence of DNA. The CDR3 covers 14 residues. The V gene's germline CDR1 is MDHEN and CDR2 SYDVKM. CDR3 sequence reads: CASSEQGSTYEQYF.

This chain links TRBV12-3 or TRBV12-4 with TRBJ2-2; there is no DNA to check the TCRdb D call of TRBD2. This CDR3 is built from 16 residues. The CDR3 protein is CASSLDAIPSSGELFF.